One and the same sample provided the 25 T cell receptor beta chains below, sequenced in a study of vaccination and CD4 T cells after COVID-19. Treatment here: roughly ten-day PBMC culture with coronavirus spike peptide pools or control peptides (ViraFEST assay). The antigens for these receptors are not known. The study sequenced cultured CD4+ T cell DNA using the Oncomine TCR Beta short-read assay. TCRdb recomputed calls from the PCR reads with MiXCR, one row per CDR3 protein. The sample includes 20,000 to 30,000 distinct CDR3 sequences, roughly 39% of them seen just once. Sequences were obtained from CD4+ T cells from blood, cultured in vitro. The source is a human donor who had recovered from COVID-19.

The chain combines TRBV20-1 with TRBJ1-3; perhaps TRBD1 as D (5 bases). CDR1 is DFQATT and CDR2 is SNEGSKA in the germline V gene (reference sequence). CDR3 size: 16 residues. The V and J ends lost 3 bases and 0 bases respectively, with 15 bases between them. CDR3 sequence (DNA): TGCAGTGCTAGCGATAGCCGGGGCTACTCTGGAAACACCATATATTTT. Translated: CSASDSRGYSGNTIYF.

This clonotype turned up a few times. The rearrangement links TRBV19 to TRBJ2-7, with unresolved D. V lost 1 base to trimming and J lost 5 bases, with 12 bases between them. Germline CDR1 is LNHDA and CDR2 is SQIVND (reference sequence). The CDR3 is 14 amino acids. The CDR3 DNA reads as TGTGCCAGTAGTATAGGCCGTATAGTCGACGAGCAGTACTTC. Encoded protein: CASSIGRIVDEQYF.

This rearrangement joins TRBV5-4 to TRBJ1-1; D gene uncertain. Germline assignment: CDR1 SGHNT and CDR2 YYREEE (reference sequence). The CDR3 has 14 residues. Trimming left V 4 bases short and J 4 bases short, with 14 bases between. The CDR3 DNA follows: TGTGCCAGCAGCCCTCGCGGAGGGTCCACTGAAGCTTTCTTT. Amino acid sequence: CASSPRGGSTEAFF.

This clonotype was detected only a few times. The CDR3 region is CASLPRRDSYEQYF. The CDR3 nucleotides read TGTGCCAGCCTACCCCGGCGAGACTCCTACGAGCAGTACTTC. The chain links TRBV2 to TRBJ2-7; no definite D call. The germline gives CDR1 SNHLY, CDR2 FYNNEI. Trimming took 8 bases from V and 0 from J, leaving 14 bases between them. The CDR3 consists of 14 residues.

The rearrangement uses TRBV6-1 and TRBJ2-1, with D perhaps matching TRBD2 (6 bases). The CDR3 is made up of 16 amino acids. Trimming took 6 bases from V and 2 from J, leaving 17 bases between them. The germline gives CDR1 MNHNS, CDR2 SASEGT. The CDR3 sequence: CASRRRAGMTYNEQFF. The DNA of the CDR3 is TGTGCCAGCAGGCGCAGGGCGGGGATGACCTACAATGAGCAGTTCTTC.

The CDR3 nucleotides are TGTGCCAGCAGCCAAGATGTGGGAACTAGCGTCGCGGGGCAGTTCTTC. Residues: CASSQDVGTSVAGQFF. The chain carries TRBV4-2 and TRBJ2-1; 7 nucleotides align to TRBD2. Per germline, CDR1 LGHNA and CDR2 YNFKEQ. Trimming took 0 bases from V and 12 from J; bases not matched to a gene: 14. This CDR3 contains 16 residues.

The chain uses TRBV6-1 and TRBJ2-2; D is undetermined. This CDR3 is 14 amino acids long. The germline V and J ends were trimmed by 4 bases and 3 bases, with 9 bases remaining between them. Germline loops: CDR1 MNHNS, CDR2 SASEGT. The CDR3 sequence is CASSADPYTGELFF. The CDR3 DNA sequence: TGTGCCAGCAGTGCTGACCCTTACACCGGGGAGCTGTTTTTT.

In DNA, the CDR3 is TGTGCCAGCAGATCACCGGGACTAGCTCCCTACGAGCAGTACTTC. Residues: CASRSPGLAPYEQYF. This chain links TRBV11-2 with TRBJ2-7; 9 bases fit TRBD2. Germline CDR1 SGHAT, CDR2 FQNNGV. With 6 bases clipped from V and 2 bases from J, the junction kept 8 bases outside the gene matches. The CDR3 runs 15 residues.

This rearrangement joins TRBV24-1 to TRBJ2-7, with D unresolved. Germline lookup yields CDR1 KGHDR and CDR2 SFDVKD. Trimming took 0 bases from V and 5 from J, leaving 1 base between them. This CDR3 is 11 amino acids long. The CDR3 reads CATSDLDEQYF. CDR3 DNA: TGTGCCACCAGTGATTTGGACGAGCAGTACTTC.

The chain couples TRBV7-8 to TRBJ1-4; D is uncertain. CDR3 length equals 12 residues. Germline lookup yields CDR1 SGHVS and CDR2 FQNEAQ. Trimming shortened V by 3 bases and J by 8 bases, and 7 bases separated the two germline ends. CDR3 coding DNA: TGTGCCAGCAGCTTCTCGCAGGAAAAACTGTTTTTT. This encodes CASSFSQEKLFF.

This chain's CDR3 is CASSLTRRPYNEQFF. CDR3 sequence (DNA): TGTGCCAGCAGTTTAACTAGACGTCCCTACAATGAGCAGTTCTTC. The chain carries TRBV27 and TRBJ2-1, with D perhaps TRBD2 (5 bases). Germline V gene data show CDR1 as MNHEY and CDR2 as SMNVEV (reference sequence). This CDR3 is 15 amino acids long. The V end was cut by 2 bases, the J end by 2 bases, with 10 bases between.

V is TRBV7-2 and J is TRBJ1-6, with TRBD1 matching over 9 bases. Trimming cost V 4 bases and J 10 bases; bases outside gene matches: 8. The CDR3 is made up of 15 amino acids. Germline values: CDR1 SGHTA, CDR2 FQGNSA. The CDR3 sequence is CASSSLGTGLSPLHF. CDR3 DNA: TGTGCCAGCAGCTCCCTGGGGACAGGGTTGTCACCCCTCCACTTT.

The chain employs TRBV19 and TRBJ2-7; D possibly corresponds to TRBD1 (6 bases). Germline-derived CDR1 and CDR2 are LNHDA and SQIVND (reference sequence). V shed 5 bases and J shed 0 bases, with 14 bases lying between them. The CDR3 extends over 15 amino acids. CDR3 loop: CASSDGPGASYEQYF. CDR3 nucleotides: TGTGCCAGTAGTGATGGCCCAGGGGCCTCCTACGAGCAGTACTTC.

The chain uses TRBV28 and TRBJ1-1; possibly TRBD1 for D (6 bases). This CDR3 spans 15 amino acids. The germline gives CDR1 MDHEN, CDR2 SYDVKM. Between the trimmed V and J ends, which lost 5 bases and 5 bases, there was a span of 18 bases. The CDR3 DNA follows: TGTGCCAGCAGTGGCCCAGGGGCGGTGGTAACTGAAGCTTTCTTT. Its protein is CASSGPGAVVTEAFF. Filled out from reference TRBV28 and TRBJ1-1, the complete variable domain reads DVKVTQSSRYLVKRTGEKVFLECVQDMDHENMFWYRQDPGLGLRLIYFSYDVKMKEKGDIPEGYSVSREKKERFSLILESASTNQTSMYLCASSGPGAVVTEAFFGQGTRLTVV.

The CDR3 DNA reads TGCAGTGCTAGAGATCCGCGGACCGGGGAGCTGTTTTTT. Its protein product is CSARDPRTGELFF. The chain combines TRBV20-1 with TRBJ2-2; D uncertain. The V end lost 0 bases, the J end lost 5 bases, and 7 bases lay between the germline ends. The CDR3 sequence is 13 residues long. Germline CDR1 is DFQATT and CDR2 is SNEGSKA (reference sequence).

This clonotype was seen more than once but under ten times. Relative to the germline gene, one junction end is altered; a read error may explain this. The chain links TRBV20-1 to TRBJ2-7; 9 bases fit TRBD2. Germline CDR1 and CDR2: DFQATT and SNEGSKA (reference sequence). The CDR3 covers 14 residues. CDR3 DNA: TGCAGTGCCAGAGGCAGTAGCGGGAGCGGCGAGCAGTACTTC. Residues: CSARGSSGSGEQYF.

The chain employs TRBV28 and TRBJ1-2, with D possibly matching TRBD1 (5 bases). Germline V gene sequence: CDR1 MDHEN, CDR2 SYDVKM. The CDR3 has 13 residues. V dropped 6 bases and J dropped 7 bases, with 15 bases sitting between them. The CDR3: CASRTGGLGGYTF. CDR3 sequence (DNA): TGTGCCAGCAGAACGGGGGGTCTCGGTGGCTACACCTTC.

This sequence joins TRBV7-2 and TRBJ1-1; D may be TRBD1 (5 bases). Trimming cost V 5 bases and J 0 bases, with 22 bases left between them. The length of the CDR3 is 18 residues. Germline V gene lookup returns CDR1 SGHTA and CDR2 FQGNSA. DNA of the CDR3: TGTGCCAGCAGCCCCGGTCCGGGATATGGGGGGTTGAACACTGAAGCTTTCTTT. Protein: CASSPGPGYGGLNTEAFF.

The chain combines TRBV10-1 with TRBJ2-2, with TRBD2 matching over 8 bases. Trimming removed 4 bases from V and 4 bases from J; junction bases left unmatched: 5. The germline V gene has CDR1 WNHNN and CDR2 SYGVQD (reference sequence). The CDR3 has 15 amino acids. The CDR3 region has the DNA TGCGCCAGCAGTGGTGGACTAGCTAGCACCGGGGAGCTGTTTTTT. It is translated as CASSGGLASTGELFF.

The CDR3: CASSYGGSNYGYTF. CDR3 DNA: TGTGCCAGCAGTTACGGGGGGTCAAACTATGGCTACACCTTC. The gene calls are TRBV6-5 and TRBJ1-2, with TRBD1 as a possible D gene (5 bases). Germline CDR1 and CDR2: MNHEY and SVGAGI. V gave up 2 bases and J gave up 2 bases, with 9 bases separating them. The CDR3 consists of 14 residues.

The J gene is TRBJ2-2, the V gene TRBV7-9; D may be TRBD1 or TRBD2 (5 bases each). The CDR3 runs to 15 residues. The V end lost 1 base, the J end lost 2 bases, and 8 bases lay between the germline ends. Germline V gene data show CDR1 as SEHNR and CDR2 as FQNEAQ (reference sequence). The CDR3 DNA reads TGTGCCAGCAGCTTAGTCCGGGGCAACACCGGGGAGCTGTTTTTT. This sequence encodes CASSLVRGNTGELFF.

The gene calls are TRBV27 and TRBJ1-1; D uncertain. The germline V gene has CDR1 MNHEY and CDR2 SMNVEV (reference sequence). Trimming left V 6 bases short and J 4 bases short, with 18 bases between. The CDR3 has 15 amino acids. CDR3 residues: CASSLSLGGVTEAFF. The CDR3 DNA is TGTGCCAGCAGCCTGTCCTTAGGCGGAGTCACTGAAGCTTTCTTT.

This chain links TRBV28 with TRBJ1-2; tentative D call: TRBD1 (6 bases). Trimming stripped 3 bases from V and 8 bases from J, with 16 bases between. The CDR3 is 14 amino acids. Germline V gene sequence: CDR1 MDHEN, CDR2 SYDVKM. The CDR3 DNA is TGTGCCAGCAGTTTCGGGACACTCCTTTTGGGCTACACCTTC. It codes for CASSFGTLLLGYTF.

The rearrangement uses TRBV19 and TRBJ1-2; maybe TRBD1 (5 bases). This CDR3 has 15 residues. V lost 5 bases and J 6 bases, leaving 19 bases between the germline ends. From germline, CDR1 is LNHDA and CDR2 SQIVND (reference sequence). CDR3 nucleotides: TGTGCCAGTAGTGCAATGGGGCACCAGGGTGATGGCTACACCTTC. It specifies CASSAMGHQGDGYTF.

In this sample, this clonotype turned up a few times. This chain links TRBV5-1 with TRBJ1-1; 7 bases align to TRBD1. This CDR3 comprises 15 residues. Trimming removed 4 bases from V and 1 base from J; junction bases left unmatched: 7. The V gene's germline CDR1 is SGHRS and CDR2 YFSETQ. CDR3: CASSATGTENTEAFF. CDR3 coding DNA: TGCGCCAGCAGCGCAACCGGGACAGAGAACACTGAAGCTTTCTTT.